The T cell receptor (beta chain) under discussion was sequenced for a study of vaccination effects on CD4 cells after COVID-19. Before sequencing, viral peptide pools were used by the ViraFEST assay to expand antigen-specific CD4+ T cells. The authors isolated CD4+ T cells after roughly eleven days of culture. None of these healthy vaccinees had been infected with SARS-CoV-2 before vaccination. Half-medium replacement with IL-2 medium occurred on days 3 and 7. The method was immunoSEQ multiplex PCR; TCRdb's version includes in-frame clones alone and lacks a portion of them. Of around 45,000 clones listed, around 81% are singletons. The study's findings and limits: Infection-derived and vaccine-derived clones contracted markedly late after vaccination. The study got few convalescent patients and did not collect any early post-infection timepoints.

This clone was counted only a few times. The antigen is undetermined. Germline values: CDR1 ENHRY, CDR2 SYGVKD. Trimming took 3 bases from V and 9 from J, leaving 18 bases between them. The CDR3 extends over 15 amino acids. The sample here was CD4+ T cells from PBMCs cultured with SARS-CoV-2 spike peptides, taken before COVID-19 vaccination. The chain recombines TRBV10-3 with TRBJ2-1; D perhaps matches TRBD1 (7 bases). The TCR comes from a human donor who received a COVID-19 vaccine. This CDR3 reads CAISDQQGRTGEQFF. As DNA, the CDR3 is TGTGCCATCAGTGACCAACAGGGGAGGACTGGTGAGCAGTTCTTC.